What follows are 10 T cell receptor beta chains derived from one specimen sequenced in a study of Ad26.COV2.S vaccination and SARS-CoV-2 variants. Profiled with immunoSEQ multiplex PCR; TCRdb holds only in-frame clones, not every one. Of some 350,000 clones detected, around 92% appear once; the ten largest clones hold around 4.2%. The material sequenced was peripheral blood, taken after recovery from COVID-19. All receptors come from a human donor who had recovered from COVID-19.

This chain's CDR3 is CASSLGRTLGQAFF. CDR3 DNA sequence: TGTGCCAGCAGCTTGGGTCGCACCCTAGGCCAGGCTTTCTTT. The V call is TRBV5-8, the J call TRBJ1-1; D not resolved. Germline lookup yields CDR1 SGHTS and CDR2 YDEGEE. Trimming took 0 bases from V and 11 from J, leaving 17 bases between them. This CDR3 comprises 14 residues. Full variable domain (missing parts from reference TRBV5-8 and TRBJ1-1): EAGVTQSPTHLIKTRGQQATLRCSPISGHTSVYWYQQALGLGLQFLLWYDEGEERNRGNFPPRFSGRQFPNYSSELNVNALELEDSALYLCASSLGRTLGQAFFGQGTRLTVV.

This sequence joins TRBV5-6 and TRBJ1-5; D unresolved. The germline V gene has CDR1 SGHDT and CDR2 YYEEEE. This CDR3 comprises 14 residues. Trimming left V 0 bases short and J 4 bases short, with 8 bases between. The CDR3 DNA reads as TGTGCCAGCAGCTTGGGATCGGTTAATCAGCCCCAGCATTTT. It translates to CASSLGSVNQPQHF.

The V and J genes are TRBV27 and TRBJ2-5; 8 positions agree with TRBD2. With V trimmed by 6 bases and J by 1 base, 4 bases remained unmatched. The CDR3 has 14 residues. The germline CDR1 and CDR2 sequences are MNHEY and SMNVEV (reference sequence). The CDR3 DNA reads as TGTGCCAGCAGCCGGCGGGGGGTCCAAGAGACCCAGTACTTC. Its translation is CASSRRGVQETQYF.

J is TRBJ1-1 and V is TRBV6-2 or TRBV6-3, with a weak D call TRBD1 (6 bases). Between the trimmed V and J ends, which lost 2 bases and 9 bases, there was a span of 10 bases. The CDR3 is 12 amino acids. CDR1 and CDR2 (germline): MNHEY, SVGEGT. CDR3 amino acids: CASSYPDRKAFF. CDR3 coding DNA: TGTGCCAGCAGTTACCCCGACAGGAAAGCTTTCTTT.

This chain joins TRBV5-4 and TRBJ1-2; D call uncertain. The germline gives CDR1 SGHNT, CDR2 YYREEE (reference sequence). This CDR3 spans 14 amino acids. V shed 3 bases and J shed 6 bases, with 15 bases lying between them. CDR3 in DNA: TGTGCCAGCAGCTCCGCCGGGCCCCGAGATGGCTACACCTTC. This translates into CASSSAGPRDGYTF.

This clone was counted a single time. The chain carries TRBV19 and TRBJ1-1; D perhaps matches TRBD1 (6 bases). This CDR3 spans 13 amino acids. Germline lookup yields CDR1 LNHDA and CDR2 SQIVND (reference sequence). Deletions cut 3 bases from V and 11 bases from J, with 16 bases between. CDR3 sequence (DNA): TGTGCCAGTAGTATTTCAGAGGGGGGGGCTGCTTTCTTT. It codes for CASSISEGGAAFF.

CDR3 DNA: TGCGCCAGCAGCCAACAGGGACAGGATGGCTACACCTTC. Its protein product is CASSQQGQDGYTF. The rearrangement joins TRBV4-1 to TRBJ1-2; 8 nucleotides line up with TRBD1. Germline V gene data show CDR1 as MGHRA and CDR2 as YSYEKL. J was trimmed by 6 bases and V by 2 bases; bases with no gene match: 2. The CDR3 length is 13 residues.

This chain uses TRBV5-8 with TRBJ1-4, with 9 bases lining up with TRBD1. In germline, CDR1 is SGHTS, CDR2 YDEGEE. The V gene end was trimmed by 3 bases and the J gene end by 7 bases; junction bases not matched to a gene: 4. This CDR3 has 14 amino acids. CDR3 sequence: CASSSGTGTEKLFF. The CDR3 DNA sequence: TGTGCCAGCAGCTCCGGGACAGGGACTGAAAAACTGTTTTTT.

The CDR3 DNA follows: TGTGCCAGTAGTTGGGATACAGATACGCAGTATTTT. It translates to CASSWDTDTQYF. The chain combines TRBV19 with TRBJ2-3; D is unresolved. The CDR3 consists of 12 residues. The germline CDR1 and CDR2 sequences are LNHDA and SQIVND (reference sequence). Trimming stripped 5 bases from V and 3 bases from J, with 6 bases between.

Worth noting for this clone: The sample holds other DNA sequences that translate to the same CDR3. The genes are TRBV6-5 and TRBJ1-3; TRBD1 aligns across 7 bases. CDR3 length: 15 residues. The ends lost 6 bases at V and 0 bases at J; junction bases unmatched: 5. Germline V gene lookup returns CDR1 MNHEY and CDR2 SVGAGI. The CDR3 nucleotides read TGTGCCAGCAGCAGACAGGGTAACTCTGGAAACACCATATATTTT. It yields the protein CASSRQGNSGNTIYF.